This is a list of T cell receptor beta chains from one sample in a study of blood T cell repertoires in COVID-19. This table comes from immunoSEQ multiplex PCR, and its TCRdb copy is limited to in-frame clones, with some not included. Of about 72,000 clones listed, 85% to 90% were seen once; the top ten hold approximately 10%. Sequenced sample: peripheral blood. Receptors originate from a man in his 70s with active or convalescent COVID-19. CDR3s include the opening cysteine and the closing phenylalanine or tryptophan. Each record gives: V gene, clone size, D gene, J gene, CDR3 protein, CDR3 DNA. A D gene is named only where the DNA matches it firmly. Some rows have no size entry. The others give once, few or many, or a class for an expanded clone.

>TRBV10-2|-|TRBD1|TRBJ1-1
CASTSIRDRVSGEAFF
TGCGCCAGCACCTCAATCCGGGACAGGGTTTCTGGTGAAGCTTTCTTT
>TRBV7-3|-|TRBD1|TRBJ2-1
CASSLFGGQGAYNEQFF
TGTGCCAGCAGCTTATTCGGAGGACAGGGGGCCTACAATGAGCAGTTCTTC
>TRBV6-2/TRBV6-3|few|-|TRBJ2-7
CASSQTGLAYEQYF
TGTGCCAGCAGCCAGACGGGACTTGCCTACGAGCAGTACTTC
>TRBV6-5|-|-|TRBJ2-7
CASSNSGGAYEQYF
TGTGCCAGCAGTAATTCGGGGGGCGCCTACGAGCAGTACTTC
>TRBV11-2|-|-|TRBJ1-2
CASSPQHGNYGYTF
TGTGCCAGCAGCCCGCAACACGGGAACTATGGCTACACCTTC
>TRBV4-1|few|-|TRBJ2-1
CASSQDSNEQFF
TGCGCCAGCAGCCAGGACAGCAATGAGCAGTTCTTC
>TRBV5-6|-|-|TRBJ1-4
CASSLRAAEKLFF
TGTGCCAGCAGCTTGAGAGCAGCGGAAAAACTGTTTTTT
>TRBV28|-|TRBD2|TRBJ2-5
CASSIGISSGPQETQYF
TGTGCCAGCAGTATCGGCATATCTAGCGGGCCACAAGAGACCCAGTACTTC
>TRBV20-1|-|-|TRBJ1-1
CSAGDRTEAFF
TGCAGTGCTGGAGACAGAACTGAAGCTTTCTTT
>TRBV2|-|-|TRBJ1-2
CASRPHRAYGYTF
TGTGCCAGCAGACCTCACAGGGCTTATGGCTACACCTTC
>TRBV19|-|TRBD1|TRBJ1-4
CASSRQGQSATNEKLFF
TGTGCCAGTAGCCGACAGGGGCAGTCGGCAACTAATGAAAAACTGTTTTTT
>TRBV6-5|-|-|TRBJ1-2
CASSYDRTYGYTF
TGTGCCAGCAGTTACGACAGGACGTATGGCTACACCTTC
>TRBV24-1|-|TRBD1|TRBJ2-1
CATSDLRQGPYNEQFF
TGTGCCACCAGTGATTTGAGACAGGGTCCCTACAATGAGCAGTTCTTC
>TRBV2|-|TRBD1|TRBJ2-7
CASSPVRQGVHEQYF
TGTGCCAGCAGCCCCGTGAGACAGGGGGTCCACGAGCAGTACTTC
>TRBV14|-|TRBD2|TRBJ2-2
CASSRDYLNTGELFF
TGTGCCAGCAGCCGGGACTATCTGAACACCGGGGAGCTGTTTTTT
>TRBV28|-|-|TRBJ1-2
CASSYSGPGYTF
TGTGCCAGCAGTTATTCAGGGCCCGGCTACACCTTC
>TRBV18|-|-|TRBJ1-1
CASSPSGARAEAFF
TGTGCCAGCTCACCATCAGGGGCGCGGGCTGAAGCTTTCTTT
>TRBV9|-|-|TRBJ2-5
CASSASRGPVETQYF
TGTGCCAGCAGCGCCTCAAGGGGCCCGGTGGAGACCCAGTACTTC
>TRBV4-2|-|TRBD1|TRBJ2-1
CASSRMGQGNTYNEQFF
TGTGCCAGCAGCCGAATGGGACAGGGGAATACCTACAATGAGCAGTTCTTC
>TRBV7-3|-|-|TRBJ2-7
CASSLDHGGEQYF
TGTGCCAGCAGCTTAGACCACGGGGGCGAGCAGTACTTC
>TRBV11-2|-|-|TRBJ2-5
CASSLLPSSAETQYF
TGTGCCAGCAGCTTACTCCCCTCTAGCGCGGAGACCCAGTACTTC
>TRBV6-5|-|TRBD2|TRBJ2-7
CASSYSSGSEQYF
TGTGCCAGCAGTTACTCGAGCGGGAGCGAGCAGTACTTC
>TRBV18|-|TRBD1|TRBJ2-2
CASSSGQFTGELFF
TGTGCCAGCTCATCGGGACAGTTCACCGGGGAGCTGTTTTTT
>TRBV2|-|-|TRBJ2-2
CASSVDGTGELFF
TGTGCCAGCAGTGTCGACGGGACCGGGGAGCTGTTTTTT